Shown below are 25 T cell receptor beta chains from a single sample sequenced in a study of T cell repertoires and HLA-DP antigens. Which antigens these TCRs recognize remains unknown. The data were produced by immunoSEQ multiplex PCR, yet TCRdb's version contains in-frame clones alone and is incomplete. The data contain about 110,000 clones, 80% to 95% of them singletons. Sequenced input: CD4+ T cells from PBMCs. Receptors originate from a woman in her late teens or twenties in good health and CMV-seronegative.

The CDR3 here is CASTPPGTDTQYF. The CDR3 region has the DNA TGTGCCAGCACCCCCCCGGGGACAGATACGCAGTATTTT. The V and J genes are TRBV6-5 and TRBJ2-3, with D possibly matching TRBD2 (5 bases). CDR3 length: 13 residues. Germline lookup yields CDR1 MNHEY and CDR2 SVGAGI. V was pared by 7 bases and J by 3 bases, with 11 bases between.

V is TRBV10-3 and J is TRBJ2-1; 10 nucleotides align to TRBD2. Germline V CDR1 and CDR2: ENHRY, SYGVKD. The trim removed 3 bases at V and 5 bases at J, leaving 16 bases unmatched. This CDR3 spans 19 amino acids. The CDR3 spells CAISDPGLALIPVNNEQFF. The DNA for the CDR3 is TGTGCCATCAGTGACCCGGGACTAGCGTTGATCCCAGTAAACAATGAGCAGTTCTTC.

The DNA of the CDR3 is TGTGCCAGCAGGGGCAGCGGGGCTTACACAGATACGCAGTATTTT. Translated, it gives CASRGSGAYTDTQYF. V and J are TRBV2 and TRBJ2-3; TRBD2 matches 7 bases. This CDR3 comprises 15 residues. V shed 6 bases and J 2 bases; nucleotides not matched to a gene: 8. The germline V gene has CDR1 SNHLY and CDR2 FYNNEI.

This clone was seen only once. This chain uses TRBV11-2 with TRBJ2-5; 7 bases agree with TRBD1. This CDR3 has 15 residues. Germline lookup yields CDR1 SGHAT and CDR2 FQNNGV. V trimming: 4 bases; J trimming: 0 bases; junction bases outside the gene matches: 5. In DNA form, the CDR3 reads TGTGCCAGCAGCTCCAGGGACAGCTACCAAGAGACCCAGTACTTC. It yields the protein CASSSRDSYQETQYF.

The chain joins TRBV30 to TRBJ2-7; tentative D call: TRBD1 (6 bases). The ends were cut back, 0 bases at V and 3 bases at J, with 18 bases in the middle. The CDR3 is made up of 16 amino acids. Germline lookup yields CDR1 GTSNPN and CDR2 SVGIG (reference sequence). The CDR3, as DNA: TGTGCCTGGAGTGTACTCACAACAGGGCGCAACTACGAGCAGTACTTC. It specifies CAWSVLTTGRNYEQYF.

The chain combines TRBV5-1 with TRBJ1-3, with D perhaps matching TRBD1 (6 bases). Per the germline V gene, CDR1 is SGHRS and CDR2 is YFSETQ. This CDR3 region has 14 residues. Trimming took 4 bases from V and 1 from J, leaving 9 bases between them. The DNA of the CDR3 is TGCGCCAGCAGCACAGGGTCTTCTGGAAACACCATATATTTT. Protein sequence: CASSTGSSGNTIYF.

The chain links TRBV4-2 to TRBJ2-6; a possible D gene is TRBD2 (9 bases). Trimming shortened V by 0 bases and J by 4 bases, and 19 bases separated the two germline ends. Germline V CDR1 and CDR2: LGHNA, YNFKEQ. CDR3 size: 19 residues. The CDR3 spells CASSQDQGASGAGANVLTF. DNA for the CDR3: TGTGCCAGCAGCCAAGATCAGGGGGCTAGCGGGGCCGGGGCCAACGTCCTGACTTTC.

The V and J genes are TRBV10-1 and TRBJ2-7, with TRBD2 matching over 9 bases. V was pared by 8 bases and J by 2 bases, with 4 bases of the junction left unmatched. The CDR3 totals 13 residues. Germline CDR1 is WNHNN and CDR2 is SYGVQD (reference sequence). For the CDR3, the DNA is TGCGCCAGCTGGGCGGGAGGGCCCTACGAGCAGTACTTC. It is translated as CASWAGGPYEQYF.

The V gene is TRBV11-2, the J gene TRBJ1-2; the D is unclear. The CDR3 sequence is 15 residues long. The V and J ends lost 3 bases and 4 bases respectively, with 15 bases between them. The germline V gene has CDR1 SGHAT and CDR2 FQNNGV. DNA of the CDR3: TGTGCCAGCAGCTTTTCCAAGACTTTGAGCTATGGCTACACCTTC. Its protein is CASSFSKTLSYGYTF.

The chain links TRBV10-3 to TRBJ2-2; TRBD1 matches 9 bases. The CDR3 length is 15 residues. Germline lookup yields CDR1 ENHRY and CDR2 SYGVKD. J was trimmed by 4 bases and V by 4 bases; bases with no gene match: 4. The CDR3 DNA reads as TGTGCCATCAGTGCGGGACAGGGTAGCACCGGGGAGCTGTTTTTT. It specifies CAISAGQGSTGELFF.

This clone was seen a single time. The chain employs TRBV28 and TRBJ1-5; TRBD1 matches at 9 bases. Germline V gives CDR1 MDHEN, CDR2 SYDVKM. The CDR3 runs 14 residues. With V trimmed by 8 bases and J by 2 bases, 4 bases remained unmatched. The CDR3 region has the DNA TGTGCCAGCTGGGGACAGGGAGGCAATCAGCCCCAGCATTTT. Translated, it gives CASWGQGGNQPQHF.

The gene calls are TRBV27 and TRBJ1-5; D gene unclear. The CDR3 has 14 residues. The germline CDR1 and CDR2 sequences are MNHEY and SMNVEV (reference sequence). Trimming pared 4 bases from V and 3 bases from J, leaving 10 bases between. CDR3 DNA sequence: TGTGCCAGCAGTTGGGCGCAGCCCAATCAGCCCCAGCATTTT. Its protein product is CASSWAQPNQPQHF.

The chain uses TRBV4-1 and TRBJ2-2; D unclear. Trimming left V 1 base short and J 4 bases short, with 13 bases between. The CDR3 consists of 16 residues. Per the germline V gene, CDR1 is MGHRA and CDR2 is YSYEKL. CDR3 amino acids: CASSQGLLLTTGELFF. CDR3 DNA sequence: TGCGCCAGCAGCCAAGGGCTCCTACTCACCACCGGGGAGCTGTTTTTT.

The rearrangement joins TRBV18 to TRBJ2-1, with 9 nucleotides matching TRBD2. The CDR3 spans 16 residues. Germline CDR1 reads KGHSH; CDR2 reads LQKENI. The junction had 15 bases not matched to a gene; V was cut back by 6 bases and J by 9 bases. The CDR3 is CASSLYGLALDSEQFF. CDR3 sequence (DNA): TGTGCCAGCTCGCTCTACGGACTAGCGCTGGATAGTGAGCAGTTCTTC.

The chain couples TRBV29-1 to TRBJ2-3; TRBD1 aligns across 7 bases. CDR3 length equals 14 residues. Germline V gene sequence: CDR1 SQVTM, CDR2 ANQGSEA. V gave up 6 bases and J gave up 4 bases; unmatched junction bases: 10. CDR3 sequence reads: CSVGGANSADTQYF. The CDR3 nucleotides read TGCAGCGTAGGGGGCGCGAACTCAGCAGATACGCAGTATTTT.

The rearrangement uses TRBV11-2 and TRBJ2-1; a possible D gene is TRBD2 (6 bases). The CDR3 is 16 amino acids. Trimming shortened V by 6 bases and J by 4 bases, and 19 bases separated the two germline ends. Germline-derived CDR1 and CDR2 are SGHAT and FQNNGV. CDR3 sequence: CASRRIGTSAYNEQFF. The CDR3 bases are TGTGCCAGCAGGCGAATCGGGACTTCGGCGTACAATGAGCAGTTCTTC. The full variable domain, rest sourced from reference TRBV11-2 and TRBJ2-1, is EAGVAQSPRYKIIEKRQSVAFWCNPISGHATLYWYQQILGQGPKLLIQFQNNGVVDDSQLPKDRFSAERLKGVDSTLKIQPAKLEDSAVYLCASRRIGTSAYNEQFFGPGTRLTVL.

This chain links TRBV14 with TRBJ1-2; tentatively, D is TRBD1 (5 bases). CDR3 length: 14 residues. The germline CDR1 and CDR2 sequences are SGHDN and FVKESK. Trimming pared 5 bases from V and 7 bases from J, leaving 17 bases between. The CDR3 here is CASSYFQGSVGYTF. CDR3 DNA: TGTGCCAGCAGCTATTTCCAGGGATCAGTTGGCTACACCTTC.

CDR3 bases: TGCGCCAGCAGCGCCTCACAGGGGAGCTCCTACAATGAGCAGTTCTTC. The encoded protein is CASSASQGSSYNEQFF. J is TRBJ2-1 and V is TRBV10-1; 7 bases map to TRBD1. This CDR3 region has 16 residues. Per germline, CDR1 WNHNN and CDR2 SYGVQD (reference sequence). V was pared by 6 bases and J by 0 bases, with 8 bases of the junction left unmatched.

The genes are TRBV19 and TRBJ1-5; the match to TRBD1 covers 9 bases. The CDR3 length is 15 residues. From germline, CDR1 is LNHDA and CDR2 SQIVND (reference sequence). The junction had 8 bases not matched to a gene; V was cut back by 4 bases and J by 7 bases. Here the CDR3 DNA reads TGTGCCAGTAGTAACACAGGGGGCGCGAAGCAGCCCCAGCATTTT. It translates to CASSNTGGAKQPQHF. Looking up the rest from reference TRBV19 and TRBJ1-5 gives the full variable domain: DGGITQSPKYLFRKEGQNVTLSCEQNLNHDAMYWYRQDPGQGLRLIYYSQIVNDFQKGDIAEGYSVSREKKESFPLTVTSAQKNPTAFYLCASSNTGGAKQPQHFGDGTRLSIL.

J is TRBJ2-7 and V is TRBV7-9; D not resolved. Germline CDR1 is SEHNR and CDR2 is FQNEAQ (reference sequence). Between the trimmed V and J ends, which lost 5 bases and 2 bases, there was a span of 19 bases. This CDR3 comprises 16 residues. The CDR3, as DNA: TGTGCCAGCAGCCCCAGCCTAGTGGGGATTCCCTACGAGCAGTACTTC. Protein sequence: CASSPSLVGIPYEQYF.

This chain joins TRBV5-5 and TRBJ2-1; possible D gene TRBD2, 5 bases. CDR3 length: 14 amino acids. V was cut by 6 bases and J by 6 bases, with 16 bases left in between. Germline loops: CDR1 SGHKS, CDR2 YYEKEE (reference sequence). CDR3 residues: CASILGGALNEQFF. CDR3 coding DNA: TGTGCCAGCATCCTAGGAGGAGCCCTCAATGAGCAGTTCTTC.

V gene TRBV2 combines with J gene TRBJ1-6, with D maybe TRBD1 (6 bases). The ends were cut back, 8 bases at V and 9 bases at J, with 20 bases in the middle. The CDR3 loop spans 15 amino acids. Germline-derived CDR1 and CDR2 are SNHLY and FYNNEI. The CDR3 spells CASQNGPGEGSPLHF. CDR3 DNA sequence: TGTGCCAGCCAAAACGGCCCAGGGGAAGGTTCACCCCTCCACTTT.

This clone has just a few counts. This sequence joins TRBV27 and TRBJ1-2, with D unclear. Trimming stripped 6 bases from V and 2 bases from J, with 13 bases between. CDR1 MNHEY and CDR2 SMNVEV come from the germline V gene (reference sequence). This CDR3 has 14 amino acids. CDR3 loop: CASRKTRGNYGYTF. The CDR3 nucleotides are TGTGCCAGCAGGAAGACGCGCGGGAACTATGGCTACACCTTC.

The chain has TRBV4-3 and TRBJ2-1, with TRBD2 as a possible D gene (5 bases). Germline values: CDR1 LGHNA, CDR2 YSLEER. There are 13 residues in the CDR3. The V end was cut by 0 bases, the J end by 10 bases, with 10 bases between. The CDR3 region is CASSQERAWEQFF. CDR3 nucleotides: TGCGCCAGCAGCCAAGAGCGGGCCTGGGAGCAGTTCTTC.

The V gene is TRBV7-2, the J gene TRBJ2-5, with 9 bases fitting TRBD1. V gave up 5 bases and J gave up 1 base; unmatched junction bases: 2. CDR1 SGHTA and CDR2 FQGNSA come from the germline V gene. This CDR3 contains 14 residues. CDR3 nucleotides: TGTGCCAGCAGCACGGGACAGGGCCAAGAGACCCAGTACTTC. Its translation is CASSTGQGQETQYF.